This section outlines one T cell receptor beta chain sequence together with its context. TCRdb redid the calling of the PCR reads with MiXCR, one entry per CDR3 protein. The data hold fewer than 20,000 distinct CDR3 sequences, with roughly 50% observed a single time. J gave up 2 bases and V 6 bases, and 3 bases lay outside the gene matches. The CDR3 contains 14 residues. Germline lookup yields CDR1 MDHEN and CDR2 SYDVKM. The data belong to a study of tumor-infiltrating lymphocytes in oesophageal squamous cell carcinoma. The chain recombines TRBV28 with TRBJ2-3; the match to TRBD2 covers 9 bases. The receptor was isolated from a female donor with esophageal squamous cell carcinoma. Source material: esophageal tumor tissue. In nucleotides, the CDR3 is TGTGCCAGCAGGCTAGCGGGACACACAGATACGCAGTATTTT. As protein: CASRLAGHTDTQYF. Full variable domain (missing parts from reference TRBV28 and TRBJ2-3): DVKVTQSSRYLVKRTGEKVFLECVQDMDHENMFWYRQDPGLGLRLIYFSYDVKMKEKGDIPEGYSVSREKKERFSLILESASTNQTSMYLCASRLAGHTDTQYFGPGTRLTVL.